This TCR beta chain is from a study of blood T cell repertoires in COVID-19. Study-wide context: COVID-19 samples collected from the United States, Italy and Spain covered acute and convalescent phases. Sample material is recorded as cDNA or gDNA derived from T cells, B-cell-depleted T cells, or PBMCs.

Participants' reported clinical history set cohort assignment. Assay: immunoSEQ multiplex PCR; the TCRdb copy retains only in-frame clones and omits some. The table lists about 480,000 clones, about nine tenths of them singletons, with around 7.9% in the top ten. CDR1 SGHKS and CDR2 YYEKEE come from the germline V gene (reference sequence). Trimming removed 0 bases at V and 1 base at J, with 16 bases between. The CDR3 runs 17 residues. The V and J genes are TRBV5-5 and TRBJ1-2; TRBD1 is a possible D gene (6 bases). The TCR was taken from a woman in her sixties or seventies who had recovered from COVID-19. The sequenced material came from PBMCs or T cells enriched from blood (not recorded which). CDR3 protein: CASSLGSGTHFNYGYTF. The CDR3 DNA follows: TGTGCCAGCAGCTTGGGTTCCGGGACACACTTTAACTATGGCTACACCTTC.